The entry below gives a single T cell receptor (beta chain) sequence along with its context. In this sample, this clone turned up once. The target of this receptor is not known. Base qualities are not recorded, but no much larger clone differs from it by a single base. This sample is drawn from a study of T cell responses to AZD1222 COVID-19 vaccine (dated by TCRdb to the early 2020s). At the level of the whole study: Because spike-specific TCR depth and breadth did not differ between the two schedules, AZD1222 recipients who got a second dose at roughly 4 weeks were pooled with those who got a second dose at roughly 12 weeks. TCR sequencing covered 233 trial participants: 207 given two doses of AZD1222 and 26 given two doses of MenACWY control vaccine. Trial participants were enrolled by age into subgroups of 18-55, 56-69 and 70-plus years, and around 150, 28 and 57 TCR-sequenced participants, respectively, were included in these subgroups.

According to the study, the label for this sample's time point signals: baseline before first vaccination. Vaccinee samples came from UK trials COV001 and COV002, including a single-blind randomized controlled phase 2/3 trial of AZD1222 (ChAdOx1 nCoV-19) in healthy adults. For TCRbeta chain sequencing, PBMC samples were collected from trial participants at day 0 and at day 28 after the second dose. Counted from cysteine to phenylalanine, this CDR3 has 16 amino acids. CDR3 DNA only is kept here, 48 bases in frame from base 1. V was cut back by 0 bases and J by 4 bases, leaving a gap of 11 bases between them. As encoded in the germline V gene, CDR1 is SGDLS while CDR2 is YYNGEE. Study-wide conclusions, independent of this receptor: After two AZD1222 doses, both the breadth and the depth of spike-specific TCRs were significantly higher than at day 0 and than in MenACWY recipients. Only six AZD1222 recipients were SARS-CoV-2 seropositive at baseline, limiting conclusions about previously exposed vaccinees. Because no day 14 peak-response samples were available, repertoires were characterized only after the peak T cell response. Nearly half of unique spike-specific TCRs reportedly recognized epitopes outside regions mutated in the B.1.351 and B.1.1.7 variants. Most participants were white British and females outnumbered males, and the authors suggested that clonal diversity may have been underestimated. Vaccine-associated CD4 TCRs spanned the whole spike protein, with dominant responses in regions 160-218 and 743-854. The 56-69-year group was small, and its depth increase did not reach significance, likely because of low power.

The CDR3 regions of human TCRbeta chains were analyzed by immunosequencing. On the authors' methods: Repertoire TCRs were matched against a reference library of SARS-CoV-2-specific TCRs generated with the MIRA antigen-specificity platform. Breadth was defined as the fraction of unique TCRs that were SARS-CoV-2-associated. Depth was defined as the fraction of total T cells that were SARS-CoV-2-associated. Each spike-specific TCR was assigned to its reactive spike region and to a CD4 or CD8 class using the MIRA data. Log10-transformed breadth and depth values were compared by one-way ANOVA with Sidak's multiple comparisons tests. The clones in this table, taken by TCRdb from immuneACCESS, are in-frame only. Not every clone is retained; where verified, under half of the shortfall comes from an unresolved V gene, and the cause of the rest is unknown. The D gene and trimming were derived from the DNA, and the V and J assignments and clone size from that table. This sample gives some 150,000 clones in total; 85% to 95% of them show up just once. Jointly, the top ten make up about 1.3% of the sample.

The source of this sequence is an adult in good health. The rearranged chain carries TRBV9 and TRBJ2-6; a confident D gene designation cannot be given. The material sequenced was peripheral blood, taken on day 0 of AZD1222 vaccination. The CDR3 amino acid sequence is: CASSVGAPLGANVLTF. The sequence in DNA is TGTGCCAGCAGCGTAGGAGCCCCACTAGGGGCCAACGTCCTGACTTTC.